This passage covers 22 T cell receptor beta chains from one sample sequenced in a study of blood T cells in healthy people across ages. Using a J-beta primer mix together with a sample-barcoded 5' primer, a second PCR was run for roughly 6 to 12 cycles. MiXCR, run by TCRdb on the 5' RACE reads, gives a single entry per CDR3 protein. In the table there are roughly 1.4 million distinct CDR3 sequences, almost 60% of which are singletons. What was sequenced was blood. The receptors were gathered from a man younger than 35 in good health.

J is TRBJ2-3 and V is TRBV20-1; 11 bases align to TRBD2. Trimming at V came to 5 bases and at J to 4 bases, leaving 5 bases not matched to a gene. This CDR3 has 14 residues. Germline V gene lookup returns CDR1 DFQATT and CDR2 SNEGSKA (reference sequence). CDR3 loop: CSAGSGGDADTQYF. The CDR3 region has the DNA TGCAGTGCTGGTAGCGGGGGGGACGCAGATACGCAGTATTTT.

This rearrangement joins TRBV6-5 to TRBJ2-2; unclear D gene. From germline, CDR1 is MNHEY and CDR2 SVGAGI. V dropped 0 bases and J dropped 7 bases, with 3 bases sitting between them. The CDR3 sequence is 12 residues long. CDR3 bases: TGTGCCAGCAGTTACTCCCGCGGGGAGCTGTTTTTT. Translating it yields CASSYSRGELFF.

The rearrangement uses TRBV4-1 and TRBJ2-7; D unresolved. The CDR3 is 13 residues long. CDR1 is MGHRA, CDR2 YSYEKL, per germline. The V and J ends lost 3 bases and 7 bases respectively, with 13 bases between them. The CDR3 region is CASSHPSNREQYF. The CDR3 DNA is TGCGCCAGCAGCCACCCCAGTAATCGGGAGCAGTACTTC.

The chain uses TRBV20-1 and TRBJ2-1; 7 bases agree with TRBD2. The CDR3 is made up of 14 amino acids. V was clipped by 6 bases and J by 0 bases; unmatched bases: 5. Per germline, CDR1 DFQATT and CDR2 SNEGSKA (reference sequence). The CDR3 DNA follows: TGCAGTGCCAAGACTAGCAGCTCCTACAATGAGCAGTTCTTC. This encodes CSAKTSSSYNEQFF.

The chain recombines TRBV7-2 with TRBJ2-3; 8 positions agree with TRBD2. V trimming: 4 bases; J trimming: 3 bases; junction bases outside the gene matches: 6. Germline loops: CDR1 SGHTA, CDR2 FQGNSA. This CDR3 is 15 amino acids long. As DNA, the CDR3 is TGTGCCAGCAGCTCCATCCAGCGGGAGACAGATACGCAGTATTTT. Its translation is CASSSIQRETDTQYF.

V usage is TRBV4-3 and J usage is TRBJ2-5; possibly TRBD2 for D (5 bases). This CDR3 contains 15 residues. Germline V gives CDR1 LGHNA, CDR2 YSLEER. Trimming cost V 5 bases and J 3 bases, with 16 bases left between them. CDR3 loop: CASSVGPSREETQYF. CDR3 sequence (DNA): TGCGCCAGCAGCGTAGGGCCCTCGAGGGAAGAGACCCAGTACTTC.

This clonotype has more than one count but fewer than ten. The chain recombines TRBV12-3 or TRBV12-4 with TRBJ2-1; perhaps TRBD2 as D (6 bases). The CDR3 consists of 14 residues. V lost 3 bases to trimming and J lost 3 bases, with 9 bases between them. The CDR3 loop reads CASSFGGYYNEQFF. The CDR3 coding sequence is TGTGCCAGCAGTTTTGGGGGGTACTACAATGAGCAGTTCTTC.

The rearrangement links TRBV28 to TRBJ2-7; no clear D gene. The J call may be in error: the DNA end matches TRBJ2-5 better. CDR1 and CDR2 (germline): MDHEN, SYDVKM. This CDR3 has 15 residues. In DNA, the CDR3 is TGTGCCAGCAGCCGCCCTTCGACGGGTGAAGAGACCCAGTACTTC. Amino acids: CASSRPSTGEETQYF.

This sequence joins TRBV5-6 and TRBJ1-1; possibly TRBD1 for D (5 bases). Trimming cost V 6 bases and J 3 bases, with 12 bases left between them. Germline loops: CDR1 SGHDT, CDR2 YYEEEE. The CDR3 sequence is 13 residues long. The chain's CDR3 is CASKGTGDTEAFF. CDR3 nucleotides: TGTGCCAGCAAAGGAACAGGTGACACTGAAGCTTTCTTT.

J is TRBJ2-7 and V is TRBV20-1, with 8 bases identical to TRBD2. The J call may not be correct, given that the DNA end is closer to TRBJ2-5. Germline assignment: CDR1 DFQATT and CDR2 SNEGSKA (reference sequence). The CDR3 sequence is 14 residues long. DNA for the CDR3: TGCAGTGTAGGAGCGGGAGAGGGGAAAGAGACCCAGTACTTC. Translation: CSVGAGEGKETQYF.

This chain joins TRBV28 and TRBJ2-7, with D perhaps matching TRBD1 (6 bases). V was cut by 7 bases and J by 0 bases, with 16 bases left in between. The germline gives CDR1 MDHEN, CDR2 SYDVKM. CDR3 size: 15 residues. This CDR3 reads CASNRWGPSSYEQYF. The CDR3 DNA reads TGTGCCAGCAATCGCTGGGGGCCTAGCTCCTACGAGCAGTACTTC.

The chain links TRBV7-6 to TRBJ2-1, with D maybe TRBD1 (5 bases). The J call may be in error: the DNA end matches TRBJ2-7 better. This CDR3 is built from 14 residues. The germline V gene encodes CDR1 SGHVS and CDR2 FNYEAQ. Here the CDR3 reads CASSLGVVIDEQYF. The CDR3, as DNA: TGTGCCAGCAGCCTAGGGGTTGTGATTGACGAGCAGTACTTC.

The chain couples TRBV20-1 to TRBJ2-3, with D possibly called TRBD1 or TRBD2 (6 bases each). Germline values: CDR1 DFQATT, CDR2 SNEGSKA (reference sequence). The CDR3 consists of 12 residues. V dropped 5 bases and J dropped 10 bases, with 16 bases sitting between them. The CDR3 region has the DNA TGCAGTGCTCCGACTAGTCCAGGGGCGCAGTATTTT. Its protein product is CSAPTSPGAQYF.

This clonotype appeared a few times. The chain has TRBV18 and TRBJ2-7; 9 bases align to TRBD2. This CDR3 has 15 residues. The ends lost 2 bases at V and 5 bases at J; junction bases unmatched: 7. From germline, CDR1 is KGHSH and CDR2 LQKENI. The CDR3 nucleotides read TGTGCCAGCTCACCAATTAGCGGGAGTCAGAACGAGCAGTACTTC. It is translated as CASSPISGSQNEQYF. Complete variable domain (other parts from reference TRBV18 and TRBJ2-7): NAGVMQNPRHLVRRRGQEARLRCSPMKGHSHVYWYRQLPEEGLKFMVYLQKENIIDESGMPKERFSAEFPKEGPSILRIQQVVRGDSAAYFCASSPISGSQNEQYFGPGTRLTVT.

This clonotype was seen repeatedly, ten times or more. V and J are TRBV28 and TRBJ1-1, with D hard to call. Germline loops: CDR1 MDHEN, CDR2 SYDVKM. This CDR3 is built from 11 residues. Trimming shortened V by 2 bases and J by 5 bases, and 3 bases separated the two germline ends. In DNA form, the CDR3 reads TGTGCCAGCAGTTTAAGGACTGAAGCTTTCTTT. It is translated as CASSLRTEAFF.

The V call is TRBV29-1, the J call TRBJ1-2; 7 bases agree with TRBD1. This CDR3 contains 13 residues. Germline assignment: CDR1 SQVTM and CDR2 ANQGSEA. V dropped 7 bases and J dropped 4; count of bases not matched to a gene: 9. The CDR3 reads CSATRQGGYGYTF. CDR3 in DNA: TGCAGCGCAACAAGACAGGGAGGCTATGGCTACACCTTC.

The V gene is TRBV7-8, the J gene TRBJ2-7, with D tentatively TRBD1 (6 bases). CDR3 length: 14 residues. Germline V gene data show CDR1 as SGHVS and CDR2 as FQNEAQ. Trimming pared 5 bases from V and 2 bases from J, leaving 13 bases between. CDR3 bases: TGTGCCAGCAGCCCCCAACAGGGACCCTACGAGCAGTACTTC. Protein sequence: CASSPQQGPYEQYF. The full variable domain, rest sourced from reference TRBV7-8 and TRBJ2-7, is GAGVSQSPRYKVAKRGQDVALRCDPISGHVSLFWYQQALGQGPEFLTYFQNEAQLDKSGLPSDRFFAERPEGSVSTLKIQRTQQEDSAVYLCASSPQQGPYEQYFGPGTRLTVT.

In its sample, this clonotype was seen a few times. V is TRBV4-2 and J is TRBJ2-7, with D perhaps matching TRBD1 (6 bases). The V gene lost 3 bases and the J gene lost 4 bases, with 7 bases spanning the gap. The CDR3 runs 12 residues. Looked up from germline, CDR1 is LGHNA and CDR2 is YNFKEQ. The chain's CDR3 is CASSHTGYEQYF. CDR3 nucleotide sequence: TGTGCCAGCAGCCACACAGGGTACGAGCAGTACTTC.

This clonotype has a handful of counts. This chain links TRBV27 with TRBJ1-2, with D perhaps TRBD1 (5 bases). CDR3 length: 15 amino acids. Trimming stripped 3 bases from V and 2 bases from J, with 13 bases between. The germline V gene encodes CDR1 MNHEY and CDR2 SMNVEV (reference sequence). CDR3 coding DNA: TGTGCCAGCAGTTTTGGCGGACACCGAAACTATGGCTACACCTTC. Translation: CASSFGGHRNYGYTF.

The chain couples TRBV12-3 or TRBV12-4 to TRBJ2-1; D may be TRBD1 (6 bases). CDR3 length: 11 amino acids. Trimming took off 8 bases at V and 6 bases at J, with 8 bases between the two ends. The CDR3 nucleotides read TGTGCCAGCGGACAGAGCAATGAGCAGTTCTTC. Translation gives CASGQSNEQFF.

The chain carries TRBV12-3 or TRBV12-4 and TRBJ2-4; 7 nucleotides align to TRBD2. The CDR3 spans 15 residues. V lost 11 bases to trimming and J lost 0 bases; unmatched junction nucleotides: 10. CDR3 sequence: CARKLAPLAKNIQYF. In DNA form, the CDR3 reads TGTGCCCGCAAACTAGCGCCTCTAGCCAAAAACATTCAGTACTTC.

J is TRBJ1-6 and V is TRBV3-1; D is unclear. CDR1 and CDR2 (germline): LGHDT, YNNKEL (reference sequence). V was pared by 7 bases and J by 8 bases, with 18 bases between. The CDR3 is made up of 15 amino acids. In DNA, the CDR3 is TGTGCCAGCACTCGACAAACGGGGATTGATTCACCCCTCCACTTT. Protein sequence: CASTRQTGIDSPLHF.